A single sample gave rise to the 21 T cell receptor beta chains below, sequenced in a study of regulatory T cells in long-lasting Graves disease. Library construction for TCR beta used iRepertoire HTBI primers and Arm-PCR of CDR3 regions. TCRdb processed the multiplex PCR reads anew with MiXCR; each CDR3 protein has one entry. The sample holds over 200,000 distinct CDR3 sequences; 18% are singletons and the top ten take 12% to 15%. The time point is: newly diagnosed GD, antithyroid drugs for less than 3 months. Researchers made the TCR library from RNA that was extracted from PBMCs. A further study also used this sample, focusing on T cells in Graves' hyperthyroidism and ophthalmopathy.

The sequencing here drew on peripheral blood mononuclear cells (PBMCs), taken at new diagnosis, from a patient treated with antithyroid drugs. These receptors were obtained from a woman aged 25-40 years with Graves disease.

This chain connects TRBV7-2 to TRBJ2-1; 11 bases are a match to TRBD2. The CDR3 loop spans 13 amino acids. V lost 4 bases to trimming and J lost 10 bases; unmatched junction nucleotides: 3. Per the germline V gene, CDR1 is SGHTA and CDR2 is FQGNSA. As DNA, the CDR3 is TGTGCCAGCAGCTCCCTAGCGGGGGGCGAGCAGTTCTTC. Its protein is CASSSLAGGEQFF.

This clonotype was picked up many times. The chain joins TRBV20-1 to TRBJ2-1; a possible D gene is TRBD2 (6 bases). This CDR3 is built from 16 residues. Germline V gene lookup returns CDR1 DFQATT and CDR2 SNEGSKA (reference sequence). Trimming removed 2 bases from V and 4 bases from J, with 18 bases in between. This chain's CDR3 is CSARSRLGPQYNEQFF. CDR3 DNA sequence: TGCAGTGCTAGATCGCGACTAGGACCTCAATACAATGAGCAGTTCTTC.

The table lists this clonotype with many counts. The chain has TRBV24-1 and TRBJ2-2; unclear D gene. The CDR3 runs 13 residues. V was trimmed by 0 bases and J by 9 bases, leaving 7 bases between them. Germline assignment: CDR1 KGHDR and CDR2 SFDVKD. The CDR3 DNA sequence: TGTGCCACCAGTGATTTGAAGGGAAGGGAGCTGTTTTTT. It specifies CATSDLKGRELFF.

This clonotype was detected only a few times. The chain carries TRBV12-3 or TRBV12-4 and TRBJ1-3; tentatively, D is TRBD1 (5 bases). This CDR3 comprises 12 residues. Trimming removed 6 bases at V and 4 bases at J, with 7 bases between. DNA of the CDR3: TGTGCCAGCAGGACAGTAGGAAACACCATATATTTT. Translating gives CASRTVGNTIYF.

This clonotype was found many times. One junction end disagrees with the germline gene, perhaps due to a read error. The V and J genes are TRBV5-1 and TRBJ2-1; D call uncertain. This CDR3 spans 12 amino acids. Per germline, CDR1 SGHRS and CDR2 YFSETQ. The CDR3 loop reads CASSLRYNEQFF. CDR3 bases: TGTGCCAGCAGCCTCAGGTACAATGAGCAGTTCTTC.

This clonotype was found many times. The gene calls are TRBV5-1 and TRBJ1-1; D gene ambiguous. From germline, CDR1 is SGHRS and CDR2 YFSETQ. V lost 4 bases and J 1 base, leaving 11 bases between the germline ends. The CDR3 has 14 amino acids. The CDR3 protein is CASSGGPSNTEAFF. The CDR3 region has the DNA TGCGCCAGCAGCGGAGGGCCTTCGAACACTGAAGCTTTCTTT. The complete variable domain, with remaining parts taken from reference TRBV5-1 and TRBJ1-1, reads KAGVTQTPRYLIKTRGQQVTLSCSPISGHRSVSWYQQTPGQGLQFLFEYFSETQRNKGNFPGRFSGRQFSNSRSEMNVSTLELGDSALYLCASSGGPSNTEAFFGQGTRLTVV.

This clonotype was recorded many times. This rearrangement joins TRBV18 to TRBJ1-5; no firm D call. This CDR3 has 14 amino acids. The germline V gene has CDR1 KGHSH and CDR2 LQKENI. The V end was cut by 6 bases, the J end by 4 bases, with 13 bases between. CDR3 amino acids: CASSSSSQNQPQHF. The CDR3 DNA sequence: TGTGCCAGCTCCAGCTCATCCCAAAATCAGCCCCAGCATTTT.

In nucleotides, the CDR3 is TGTGCCAGTAGGACCGTAAGACAGGCCCACAATCAGCCCCAGCATTTT. Translated, it gives CASRTVRQAHNQPQHF. The chain couples TRBV19 to TRBJ1-5, with D possibly matching TRBD1 (6 bases). CDR1 and CDR2 from the germline V gene are LNHDA and SQIVND (reference sequence). Trimming removed 6 bases at V and 3 bases at J, with 18 bases between. This CDR3 is 16 amino acids long.

This clonotype appeared many times. The chain carries TRBV20-1 and TRBJ2-7; D may be TRBD2 (5 bases). Trimming removed 7 bases from V and 2 bases from J, with 24 bases in between. Germline CDR1 reads DFQATT; CDR2 reads SNEGSKA (reference sequence). The CDR3 consists of 16 residues. In DNA form, the CDR3 reads TGCAGTGTTAACCCCTTGGGATCAGCGGCTACCTACGAGCAGTACTTC. Amino acid sequence: CSVNPLGSAATYEQYF.

V usage is TRBV4-1 and J usage is TRBJ2-1; D tentatively fits TRBD1 or TRBD2 (5 bases each). CDR3 size: 15 residues. Germline values: CDR1 MGHRA, CDR2 YSYEKL. Trimming took off 6 bases at V and 9 bases at J, with 21 bases between the two ends. The DNA of the CDR3 is TGCGCCAGCAGGTCACCGGGACCCGTCTCTTCTGAGCAGTTCTTC. Its protein product is CASRSPGPVSSEQFF.

At least ten counts were recorded for this clonotype. J is TRBJ1-2 and V is TRBV12-3 or TRBV12-4; no reliable D call. The ends were cut back, 5 bases at V and 4 bases at J, with 5 bases in the middle. The CDR3 is made up of 11 amino acids. The CDR3 reads CASSHSYGYTF. The CDR3 DNA sequence: TGTGCCAGCAGTCACTCCTATGGCTACACCTTC.

This clonotype has ten or more counts. This rearrangement joins TRBV5-1 to TRBJ2-1; D may be TRBD2 (6 bases). Germline values: CDR1 SGHRS, CDR2 YFSETQ. V was pared by 0 bases and J by 0 bases, with 7 bases between. CDR3 length: 15 amino acids. The CDR3 sequence is CASSLDGGSYNEQFF. The CDR3 region has the DNA TGCGCCAGCAGCTTGGACGGGGGCTCCTACAATGAGCAGTTCTTC.

This clonotype was detected many times. The chain carries TRBV6-1 and TRBJ2-2; possibly TRBD1 or TRBD2 for D (5 bases each). The V gene lost 7 bases and the J gene lost 6 bases, with 12 bases spanning the gap. The CDR3 consists of 13 residues. Germline lookup yields CDR1 MNHNS and CDR2 SASEGT. CDR3 sequence reads: CASTDEGPGELFF. The CDR3 DNA reads TGTGCCAGCACCGACGAGGGGCCCGGGGAGCTGTTTTTT.

This clonotype turned up a few times. This chain connects TRBV6-1 to TRBJ1-6; unclear D gene. Looked up from germline, CDR1 is MNHNS and CDR2 is SASEGT. This CDR3 comprises 12 residues. V lost 5 bases and J 11 bases, leaving 10 bases between the germline ends. DNA for the CDR3: TGTGCCAGCAGTCCCGGTCAGGCACCCCTCCACTTT. Encoded protein: CASSPGQAPLHF.

This clonotype was found many times. The chain links TRBV2 to TRBJ1-5; 8 bases are a match to TRBD1. After removal of 5 bases from V and 5 bases from J, the junction contained 5 bases not matched to a gene. Germline values: CDR1 SNHLY, CDR2 FYNNEI. The CDR3 is 14 amino acids. CDR3 residues: CASSPQGGHQPQHF. CDR3 DNA sequence: TGTGCCAGCAGTCCACAGGGGGGACATCAGCCCCAGCATTTT.

The chain has TRBV13 and TRBJ2-1, with 14 bases fitting TRBD2. The J segment lost 7 bases and the V segment lost 4 bases, leaving 9 bases of the junction unmatched. Germline-derived CDR1 and CDR2 are PRHDT and FYEKMQ (reference sequence). The CDR3 consists of 17 residues. CDR3: CASSSIPGLAGVNEQFF. The CDR3 coding sequence is TGTGCCAGCAGCTCCATACCGGGACTAGCGGGGGTGAATGAGCAGTTCTTC.

The sample holds many counts of this clonotype. V is TRBV3-1 and J is TRBJ1-1; D is possibly TRBD1 (5 bases). The CDR3 spans 14 residues. Trimming removed 4 bases at V and 3 bases at J, with 12 bases between. Germline lookup yields CDR1 LGHDT and CDR2 YNNKEL (reference sequence). As DNA, the CDR3 is TGTGCCAGCAGCCCCGCGGGGGTGGACACTGAAGCTTTCTTT. Translated: CASSPAGVDTEAFF.

This clonotype was seen only a few times. The chain uses TRBV7-6 and TRBJ2-1; no definite D call. Looked up from germline, CDR1 is SGHVS and CDR2 is FNYEAQ. There are 12 residues in the CDR3. V was shortened by 2 bases and J by 6 bases, with 5 bases between the two germline ends. The CDR3, as DNA: TGTGCCAGCAGCTTACATATCAATGAGCAGTTCTTC. Its protein product is CASSLHINEQFF.

This clonotype was seen many times. The V gene is TRBV20-1, the J gene TRBJ2-5; D not certain. CDR1 and CDR2 (germline): DFQATT, SNEGSKA (reference sequence). The germline V and J ends were trimmed by 0 bases and 2 bases, with 13 bases remaining between them. The CDR3 has 15 amino acids. CDR3 region: CSARDIGRVQETQYF. Here the CDR3 DNA reads TGCAGTGCTAGAGATATCGGACGGGTACAAGAGACCCAGTACTTC.

A note on this clonotype: The CDR3 ends on some other residue instead of the conserved phenylalanine or tryptophan, so this is likely a read error. V usage is TRBV6-1 and J usage is TRBJ2-1, with 9 nucleotides matching TRBD2. From germline, CDR1 is MNHNS and CDR2 SASEGT. The CDR3 loop spans 15 amino acids. J lost 5 bases, V lost 3 bases, and 5 bases had no gene match. In nucleotides, the CDR3 is TGTGCCAGCAGTGACGGCGGGGGGGTAAACAATGAGCAGTTCCTC. The encoded protein is CASSDGGGVNNEQFL.

In the case of this clonotype: This could be a read error, since a much larger clone is one nucleotide away. The gene calls are TRBV6-5 and TRBJ2-7, with TRBD1 identical over 9 bases. The CDR3 extends over 14 amino acids. After removal of 2 bases from V and 3 bases from J, the junction contained 2 bases not matched to a gene. Germline CDR1 reads MNHEY; CDR2 reads SVGAGI. The CDR3 region is CASSYGTGIYEQYF. CDR3 DNA: TGTGCCAGCAGTTACGGGACAGGGATCTACGAGCAGTACTTC.